The rows below give T cell receptor beta chains drawn from one sample of a study of blood T cell repertoires in COVID-19. Here immunoSEQ multiplex PCR was the method, and the copy in TCRdb shows in-frame clones only, minus some. The sample shows 180,000 or so clones, around 80% of them seen only once. Sequencing was carried out using peripheral blood. The receptors were sampled from a woman of 80 years or more with active or convalescent COVID-19. CDR3s include the opening cysteine and the closing phenylalanine or tryptophan. Fields, in order: D gene, clone size, J gene, V gene, CDR3 protein, CDR3 DNA. A D gene is named only where the DNA matches it firmly. Clone size is not always given. Where it is, it says once, few, many or a class for expanded clones.

d_call: TRBD1; clone_size: NA; j_call: TRBJ2-5; v_call: TRBV5-1; cdr3_aa: CASSLGTGGAETQYF; cdr3_nt: TGCGCCAGCAGCTTGGGAACAGGGGGCGCAGAGACCCAGTACTTC
d_call: NA; clone_size: few; j_call: TRBJ1-3; v_call: TRBV21-1; cdr3_aa: CASNLHRLLTGNTIYF; cdr3_nt: TGTGCCAGCAACCTACATCGTTTACTAACTGGAAACACCATATATTTT
d_call: NA; clone_size: NA; j_call: TRBJ2-1; v_call: TRBV6-5; cdr3_aa: CASSTRGQPYNEQFF; cdr3_nt: TGTGCCAGCAGTACGCGGGGGCAACCCTACAATGAGCAGTTCTTC
d_call: TRBD1; clone_size: NA; j_call: TRBJ1-2; v_call: TRBV28; cdr3_aa: CASRPPGTGGLAYGYTF; cdr3_nt: TGTGCCAGCAGACCGCCCGGGACAGGGGGTTTAGCCTATGGCTACACCTTC
d_call: NA; clone_size: NA; j_call: TRBJ2-3; v_call: TRBV4-3; cdr3_aa: CASSQDPHPGAESTDTQYF; cdr3_nt: TGCGCCAGCAGCCAAGATCCCCACCCGGGAGCGGAGAGCACAGATACGCAGTATTTT
d_call: TRBD2; clone_size: NA; j_call: TRBJ2-7; v_call: TRBV6-5; cdr3_aa: CASGLATQEEQYF; cdr3_nt: TGTGCCTCGGGACTAGCGACCCAGGAGGAGCAGTACTTC
d_call: NA; clone_size: NA; j_call: TRBJ2-5; v_call: TRBV11-3; cdr3_aa: CASSKLGETQYF; cdr3_nt: TGTGCCAGCAGCAAGCTTGGAGAGACCCAGTACTTC
d_call: NA; clone_size: many; j_call: TRBJ2-1; v_call: TRBV27; cdr3_aa: CASSLMWGGTGNEQFF; cdr3_nt: TGTGCCAGCAGCCTAATGTGGGGGGGCACAGGCAATGAGCAGTTCTTC
d_call: NA; clone_size: NA; j_call: TRBJ2-1; v_call: TRBV2; cdr3_aa: CASSELGGTYNEQFF; cdr3_nt: TGTGCCAGCAGTGAGCTGGGGGGTACCTACAATGAGCAGTTCTTC
d_call: TRBD2; clone_size: NA; j_call: TRBJ2-3; v_call: TRBV5-1; cdr3_aa: CASSSSGGAVGSTDTQYF; cdr3_nt: TGCGCCAGCAGCTCAAGCGGGGGGGCCGTTGGAAGCACAGATACGCAGTATTTT